The T cell receptor (beta chain) under discussion was sequenced for a study of beta chain features in type 1 diabetes. Overall study results and limits: A moderate, significant TCRB CDR3 shortening appeared in type 1 diabetes across four CD4+ subsets. No resolution was reached here on whether HLA type influences TCRB rearrangement.

The investigators reverse transcribed all of the isolated RNA, so they sequenced expressed TCRB transcripts. The repertoire was sequenced with immunoSEQ multiplex PCR; TCRdb's copy has only in-frame clones and lacks some. The repertoire holds around 710,000 clones, with under 15% as singletons. This CDR3 has 14 residues. CDR1 and CDR2 from the germline V gene are KGHSH and LQKENI. V shed 4 bases, J shed 2 bases, and the junction held 5 bases outside the gene matches. Comments on this clone: Its matching antigen is unknown.

The clonotype was recovered from a man aged 25-40 years with type 1 diabetes. The V gene is TRBV18, the J gene TRBJ2-7; 7 nucleotides match TRBD1. Sequenced sample: naive CD4+ T cells from blood. CDR3 in amino acids: CASSLLTGTYEQYF. CDR3 sequence (DNA): TGTGCCAGCTCACTGCTGACAGGGACCTACGAGCAGTACTTC.